This T cell receptor (beta chain) was sequenced in a study of shared clonotypes between healthy human individuals. Findings and caveats of the study: Naive subsets, compared against memory subsets, generally had larger estimated richness values.

Data came from immunoSEQ multiplex PCR; TCRdb stores just in-frame clones and leaves some out. The sample records roughly 410,000 clones, around 96% being singletons. Comment on this clone: The antigen remains unidentified.

The V segment lost 9 bases and the J segment 4 bases; nucleotides outside the gene matches: 7. Germline CDR1 and CDR2: MDHEN and SYDVKM. The CDR3 consists of 14 residues. The V gene is TRBV28, the J gene TRBJ2-7; 12 positions match TRBD2. Sequenced: memory CD8+ T cells sorted from blood. The subset was: CD45RO+ cells pooled with CCR7-negative TemRA cells. The clonotype comes from a young man in good health. The DNA of the CDR3 is TGTGCCAGTAGGACGACTAGCGGGAGATACGAGCAGTACTTC. Residues: CASRTTSGRYEQYF.